These 9 T cell receptor beta chains came from one sample sequenced in a study of T-cell reconstitution after alpha-beta-depleted transplantation in children. During its preparation, the TCRbeta library received unique molecular identifiers. Each CDR3 protein gets one entry after TCRdb re-called the PCR reads with MiXCR. The top ten clones hold around 2.3% of a sample with hundreds of thousands of distinct CDR3 sequences, less than 35% of them seen once. The sequences come from PBMCs from the stem cell graft donor, collected from the stem cell graft. The receptors stem from a human donor who donated a stem cell graft to a child with aplastic anemia.

This clonotype was seen repeatedly, ten times or more. The V call is TRBV4-2, the J call TRBJ2-3, with 8 bases identical to TRBD2. Germline assignment: CDR1 LGHNA and CDR2 YNFKEQ. Trimming took 0 bases from V and 0 from J; bases not matched to a gene: 2. The CDR3 sequence is 16 residues long. CDR3 region: CASSQDASGSTDTQYF. The CDR3 coding sequence is TGTGCCAGCAGCCAAGATGCTAGCGGGAGCACAGATACGCAGTATTTT.

V is TRBV12-3 or TRBV12-4 and J is TRBJ1-1, with D unclear. The CDR3 is 12 residues long. V lost 2 bases, J lost 3 bases, and 4 bases lay in between. CDR3 region: CASSLLDTEAFF. In DNA form, the CDR3 reads TGTGCCAGCAGTTTATTGGACACTGAAGCTTTCTTT.

V usage is TRBV5-1 and J usage is TRBJ2-3, with D perhaps TRBD1 or TRBD2 (5 bases each). The CDR3 runs 17 residues. Germline V gene sequence: CDR1 SGHRS, CDR2 YFSETQ. Trimming left V 5 bases short and J 0 bases short, with 19 bases between. CDR3 residues: CASRIGATWASTDTQYF. Written as DNA, the CDR3 is TGCGCCAGCAGAATCGGGGCCACATGGGCTAGCACAGATACGCAGTATTTT.

The chain recombines TRBV5-6 with TRBJ1-1; 7 positions match TRBD1. This CDR3 has 14 residues. V shed 2 bases and J 5 bases; nucleotides not matched to a gene: 6. The germline V gene has CDR1 SGHDT and CDR2 YYEEEE. The CDR3 bases are TGTGCCAGCAGCTTACAGGGGAGGAGGACTGAAGCTTTCTTT. Encoded protein: CASSLQGRRTEAFF.

In its sample, this clonotype was seen once. The chain employs TRBV7-9 and TRBJ2-7; a weak D match, TRBD1 (9 bases). The V gene's germline CDR1 is SEHNR and CDR2 FQNEAQ (reference sequence). The germline V and J ends were trimmed by 4 bases and 3 bases, with 19 bases remaining between them. The CDR3 is made up of 16 amino acids. For the CDR3, the DNA is TGTGCCAGCAGCTCGGGGGGGACAGGGATGCTCTACGAGCAGTACTTC. It codes for CASSSGGTGMLYEQYF.

The chain uses TRBV18 and TRBJ1-1; D unclear. The CDR3 contains 14 residues. The V end was cut by 0 bases, the J end by 9 bases, with 14 bases between. Germline V gene data show CDR1 as KGHSH and CDR2 as LQKENI. The CDR3 DNA reads TGTGCCAGCTCACCACCGAGTCCCCCGCCGAAAGCTTTCTTT. Protein sequence: CASSPPSPPPKAFF.

The chain is built from TRBV12-3 or TRBV12-4 and TRBJ2-3, with TRBD2 identical over 7 bases. The CDR3 is made up of 17 amino acids. Germline trimming cut 10 bases from V and 2 bases from J; bases unmatched to any gene: 18. The CDR3, as DNA: TGTGCCACCGTTATGGGCGGGAGTGCCCGCCCCACAGATACGCAGTATTTT. As protein: CATVMGGSARPTDTQYF.

This clonotype appeared a few times. The CDR3 loop is CASSPGTSGRLSEQFF. The CDR3 nucleotides read TGCGCCAGCAGCCCCGGGACTAGCGGGAGGTTGAGTGAGCAGTTCTTC. The chain carries TRBV5-1 and TRBJ2-1; 15 positions agree with TRBD2. The V segment lost 4 bases and the J segment 9 bases; nucleotides outside the gene matches: 8. CDR1 and CDR2 (germline): SGHRS, YFSETQ. The CDR3 is 16 amino acids.

This chain uses TRBV9 with TRBJ2-5; TRBD2 agrees at 8 bases. The CDR3 length is 17 residues. Trimming cost V 4 bases and J 3 bases; bases outside gene matches: 14. CDR1 is SGDLS, CDR2 YYNGEE, per germline. The CDR3 region is CASSRISGSAQEETQYF. CDR3 sequence (DNA): TGTGCCAGCAGCCGAATAAGCGGGAGCGCCCAAGAAGAGACCCAGTACTTC. The full variable domain, rest sourced from reference TRBV9 and TRBJ2-5, is DSGVTQTPKHLITATGQRVTLRCSPRSGDLSVYWYQQSLDQGLQFLIQYYNGEERAKGNILERFSAQQFPDLHSELNLSSLELGDSALYFCASSRISGSAQEETQYFGPGTRLLVL.